This TCR beta chain was documented in a study of blood T cell repertoires in COVID-19. Authors' processing steps: By means of reference gene primer amplification, nucleated cell counts were estimated. This table comes from immunoSEQ multiplex PCR, and its TCRdb copy is limited to in-frame clones, with some not included. V and J calls and clone size are those listed in that table; D and trimming were worked out from the DNA. The repertoire holds approximately 260,000 clones, with 88% as singletons. Ages ranged from roughly 18 to 100 years, with residence in approximately 25 US areas. Clinical history reported by participants formed the basis on which cohorts were assigned. With respect to this clone: Other DNA sequences in this sample translate to the same CDR3.

The TCR originated in a middle-aged woman with acute COVID-19. Sequencing was carried out using PBMCs or T cells enriched from blood (not recorded which).

The chain's CDR3 is CASSQRTGHGNTIYF. In DNA form, the CDR3 reads TGTGCCAGCAGCCAGCGGACAGGGCATGGAAACACCATATATTTT. This chain joins TRBV3-1 (or the pseudogene TRBV3-2) and TRBJ1-3; TRBD1 matches at 8 bases. Losses at the gene ends were 3 bases for V and 3 bases for J; bases not matched to a gene: 4. The CDR3 is 15 amino acids. Germline CDR1 reads LGHDT; CDR2 reads YNNKEL (reference sequence).